Listed below are T cell receptor beta chains from one sample, sequenced in a study of blood T cell repertoires in COVID-19. Using immunoSEQ multiplex PCR, the repertoire was profiled, and TCRdb retains in-frame clones only, with some absent. Among about 49,000 clones listed, roughly four fifths were seen once. The source material was peripheral blood. The receptors come from a woman aged 60-75 years with acute or convalescent COVID-19. The CDR3 runs from the conserved cysteine through the conserved F or W. A D gene is named only where the DNA matches it firmly. Expanded clones get a size class; other rows say once, few or many, or leave the size out.

j_call: TRBJ2-1; v_call: TRBV28; d_call: TRBD2; clone_size: -; cdr3_nt: TGTGCCAGCAGTCCCGGAGTCGCGGGGGGATCGGATGAGCAGTTCTTC; cdr3_aa: CASSPGVAGGSDEQFF
j_call: TRBJ2-7; v_call: TRBV19; d_call: TRBD2; clone_size: -; cdr3_nt: TGTGCCAGTAGTGCAGGACTAGCGGGATCCGAGCAGTACTTC; cdr3_aa: CASSAGLAGSEQYF
j_call: TRBJ2-1; v_call: TRBV1; d_call: -; clone_size: -; cdr3_nt: TGCACCAGCAGCCCCACCCTAGCGGAGCACAATGAGCAGTTCTTC; cdr3_aa: CTSSPTLAEHNEQFF
j_call: TRBJ2-3; v_call: TRBV5-4; d_call: TRBD1; clone_size: -; cdr3_nt: TGTGCCAGCAGCTTAGTTCCGACAGGGGGGTCGGATACGCAGTATTTT; cdr3_aa: CASSLVPTGGSDTQYF
j_call: TRBJ2-7; v_call: TRBV27; d_call: -; clone_size: -; cdr3_nt: TGTGCCACCAGGCGCGGGGTCGGCTCCTACGAGCAGTACTTC; cdr3_aa: CATRRGVGSYEQYF
j_call: TRBJ1-4; v_call: TRBV4-1; d_call: -; clone_size: -; cdr3_nt: TGCGCCAGCAGCCAGAACAGGGCCGGGGCAACTAATGAAAAACTGTTTTTT; cdr3_aa: CASSQNRAGATNEKLFF
j_call: TRBJ1-1; v_call: TRBV5-1; d_call: TRBD1; clone_size: -; cdr3_nt: TGCGCCAGCAGCGCCGGGACAGGGCCTGGGGCTTTCTTT; cdr3_aa: CASSAGTGPGAFF
j_call: TRBJ1-1; v_call: TRBV5-1; d_call: -; clone_size: -; cdr3_nt: TGCGCCAGCAGCTTGGAGGCGGGAATAACTGAAGCTTTCTTT; cdr3_aa: CASSLEAGITEAFF
j_call: TRBJ2-2; v_call: TRBV5-6; d_call: TRBD1; clone_size: -; cdr3_nt: TGTGCCAGCAGCTTGTGGACAGGGCTAACCGGGGAGCTGTTTTTT; cdr3_aa: CASSLWTGLTGELFF
j_call: TRBJ1-2; v_call: TRBV5-1; d_call: -; clone_size: -; cdr3_nt: TGCGCCAGCAGCTTGGGTGGGGCGTTGTCCTATGGCTACACCTTC; cdr3_aa: CASSLGGALSYGYTF
j_call: TRBJ1-4; v_call: TRBV6-5; d_call: -; clone_size: -; cdr3_nt: TGTGCCTGCCGGGGAGATAGGAGCCGAGGAAAACTGTTTTTT; cdr3_aa: CACRGDRSRGKLFF
j_call: TRBJ1-1; v_call: TRBV4-2; d_call: -; clone_size: -; cdr3_nt: TGTGCCAGCAGCCGAGGCCGGGACACCTACACTGAAGCTTTCTTT; cdr3_aa: CASSRGRDTYTEAFF
j_call: TRBJ2-7; v_call: TRBV5-1; d_call: -; clone_size: few; cdr3_nt: TGCGCCAGCAGCTTGGTATGGGCGGGGAAAAGCTCCTACGAGCAGTACTTC; cdr3_aa: CASSLVWAGKSSYEQYF
j_call: TRBJ2-7; v_call: TRBV12-5; d_call: TRBD2; clone_size: -; cdr3_nt: TGTGCTAGTGGTTTGGTAGGAACTAGCGGGCACTCCTACGAGCAGTACTTC; cdr3_aa: CASGLVGTSGHSYEQYF
j_call: TRBJ2-7; v_call: TRBV7-9; d_call: TRBD2; clone_size: -; cdr3_nt: TGTGCCAGCAGCTCGGGACTAGCGGGAGTAGGGCACGAGCAGTACTTC; cdr3_aa: CASSSGLAGVGHEQYF
j_call: TRBJ1-1; v_call: TRBV7-5; d_call: -; clone_size: -; cdr3_nt: TGTGCCAGAAGCTTAGCGGGGTCGGGCGCTGAAGCTTTCTTT; cdr3_aa: CARSLAGSGAEAFF
j_call: TRBJ1-3; v_call: TRBV18; d_call: -; clone_size: -; cdr3_nt: TGTGCCAGCTCACCCTCCCCCGGAGGGATCGCCGGAAACACCATATATTTT; cdr3_aa: CASSPSPGGIAGNTIYF
j_call: TRBJ1-6; v_call: TRBV3-1/TRBV3-2; d_call: -; clone_size: -; cdr3_nt: TGTGCCAGCAGCCCCCCTCCCTCGACAGGATCTCCTTCACCCCTCCACTTT; cdr3_aa: CASSPPPSTGSPSPLHF
j_call: TRBJ2-3; v_call: TRBV11-2; d_call: -; clone_size: -; cdr3_nt: TGTGCCAGCAGCTCGAAACCGGGACTGGGCACAGATACGCAGTATTTT; cdr3_aa: CASSSKPGLGTDTQYF
j_call: TRBJ1-3; v_call: TRBV6-1; d_call: -; clone_size: -; cdr3_nt: TGTGCCAGTACCCGCGGGGGTGGAAACACCATATATTTT; cdr3_aa: CASTRGGGNTIYF
j_call: TRBJ2-1; v_call: TRBV19; d_call: -; clone_size: once; cdr3_nt: TGTGCCAGTACTAGCGAGATAACCTACAATGAGCAGTTCTTC; cdr3_aa: CASTSEITYNEQFF
j_call: TRBJ1-1; v_call: TRBV27; d_call: TRBD1; clone_size: few; cdr3_nt: TGTGCCAGCAGTTTCACAGGGGGCCGGAGGGGGACTGAAGCTTTCTTT; cdr3_aa: CASSFTGGRRGTEAFF
j_call: TRBJ1-6; v_call: TRBV9; d_call: -; clone_size: -; cdr3_nt: TGTGCCAGCAGCGTAGGCGGCGGGACCAATTCACCCCTCCACTTT; cdr3_aa: CASSVGGGTNSPLHF
j_call: TRBJ2-3; v_call: TRBV4-2; d_call: TRBD2; clone_size: -; cdr3_nt: TGTGCCAGCAGCCAAACTAGCGGGAGGGGGACAGATACGCAGTATTTT; cdr3_aa: CASSQTSGRGTDTQYF
j_call: TRBJ1-2; v_call: TRBV30; d_call: -; clone_size: -; cdr3_nt: TGTGCCTGGCGACAGCTAGACAGGGGCTACACCTTC; cdr3_aa: CAWRQLDRGYTF
j_call: TRBJ2-1; v_call: TRBV27; d_call: TRBD1; clone_size: few; cdr3_nt: TGTGCCAGCAGTTCAACCGACAGGGTCAGTGAGCAGTTCTTC; cdr3_aa: CASSSTDRVSEQFF
j_call: TRBJ1-5; v_call: TRBV6-2/TRBV6-3; d_call: TRBD1; clone_size: -; cdr3_nt: TGTGCCAGCAGTAGCCGGGACAGGAGCAATCAGCCCCAGCATTTT; cdr3_aa: CASSSRDRSNQPQHF
j_call: TRBJ2-5; v_call: TRBV12-5; d_call: TRBD1; clone_size: -; cdr3_nt: TGTGCTAGTGGTTTGGCCGGACAGGGACAAACCCAGTACTTC; cdr3_aa: CASGLAGQGQTQYF
j_call: TRBJ1-2; v_call: TRBV6-5; d_call: -; clone_size: -; cdr3_nt: TGTGCCCGCTGGGGGGGCAGAGAATATGGCTACACCTTC; cdr3_aa: CARWGGREYGYTF
j_call: TRBJ1-3; v_call: TRBV18; d_call: -; clone_size: -; cdr3_nt: TGTGCCAGCTCACCAGAGACACCATCTACTGGAAACACCATATATTTT; cdr3_aa: CASSPETPSTGNTIYF
j_call: TRBJ1-1; v_call: TRBV5-1; d_call: -; clone_size: -; cdr3_nt: TGCGCCAGCAGCTCGGATCCCGGGACACAGAACACTGAAGCTTTCTTT; cdr3_aa: CASSSDPGTQNTEAFF
j_call: TRBJ2-1; v_call: TRBV24-1; d_call: -; clone_size: -; cdr3_nt: TGTGCCACCAGTGACGGGACAACATACAATGAGCAGTTCTTC; cdr3_aa: CATSDGTTYNEQFF
j_call: TRBJ2-3; v_call: TRBV6-2/TRBV6-3; d_call: TRBD2; clone_size: -; cdr3_nt: TGTGCCAGCAGATACCCGAGCGGGGGGACCACAGATACGCAGTATTTT; cdr3_aa: CASRYPSGGTTDTQYF
j_call: TRBJ1-2; v_call: TRBV2; d_call: TRBD1; clone_size: once; cdr3_nt: TGTGCCAGCAGGACAGGGGGTAACTATGGCTACACCTTC; cdr3_aa: CASRTGGNYGYTF
j_call: TRBJ1-4; v_call: TRBV7-2; d_call: -; clone_size: -; cdr3_nt: TGTGCCAGCAGCTTAAATAGGGGTGGCAGGGAACTGTTTTTT; cdr3_aa: CASSLNRGGRELFF
j_call: TRBJ2-2; v_call: TRBV9; d_call: -; clone_size: -; cdr3_nt: TGTGCCAGCAGCCCACGACAGGACGGGGAGCTGTTTTTT; cdr3_aa: CASSPRQDGELFF
j_call: TRBJ1-2; v_call: TRBV20-1; d_call: -; clone_size: -; cdr3_nt: TGCAGTGCTAGTCAGAACTATGGCTACACCTTC; cdr3_aa: CSASQNYGYTF
j_call: TRBJ2-3; v_call: TRBV2; d_call: TRBD2; clone_size: -; cdr3_nt: TGTGCCACCGAAGGGACTAGCGGGAGGGCCAGTGTCGTAGATACGCAGTATTTT; cdr3_aa: CATEGTSGRASVVDTQYF
j_call: TRBJ2-7; v_call: TRBV28; d_call: TRBD1; clone_size: -; cdr3_nt: TGTGCCAGCAGTTATGGACAGGGTGGGTCAAAAAACCCTTACGAGCAGTACTTC; cdr3_aa: CASSYGQGGSKNPYEQYF
j_call: TRBJ2-5; v_call: TRBV28; d_call: -; clone_size: -; cdr3_nt: TGTGCCAGCAGTCCCTCGGGTGCTAGAAACAACCAAGAGACCCAGTACTTC; cdr3_aa: CASSPSGARNNQETQYF
j_call: TRBJ1-1; v_call: TRBV7-9; d_call: TRBD1; clone_size: -; cdr3_nt: TGTGCCAGCAGCTTACGAGAGACAGGGGGCGTATTGAGCACTGAAGCTTTCTTT; cdr3_aa: CASSLRETGGVLSTEAFF
j_call: TRBJ2-7; v_call: TRBV5-4; d_call: TRBD1; clone_size: once; cdr3_nt: TGTGCCAGCAGCCTGGACAGGGGGCTCTACGAGCAGTACTTC; cdr3_aa: CASSLDRGLYEQYF
j_call: TRBJ2-3; v_call: TRBV4-2; d_call: TRBD2; clone_size: -; cdr3_nt: TGTGCCAGCAGCCAAGGGACTAGCGGGGGGGCAAGCACAGATACGCAGTATTTT; cdr3_aa: CASSQGTSGGASTDTQYF
j_call: TRBJ1-2; v_call: TRBV7-3; d_call: -; clone_size: -; cdr3_nt: TGTGCCAGCAGCCCCGGGCCTCAGGGTCTCTATGGCTACACCTTC; cdr3_aa: CASSPGPQGLYGYTF
j_call: TRBJ1-5; v_call: TRBV6-5; d_call: TRBD1; clone_size: -; cdr3_nt: TGTGCCAGCGGACCCGGGACAGTCAATCAGCCCCAGCATTTT; cdr3_aa: CASGPGTVNQPQHF
j_call: TRBJ2-2; v_call: TRBV7-2; d_call: -; clone_size: -; cdr3_nt: TGTGCCAGCAGCTACGGACAGCCGAACACCGGGGAGCTGTTTTTT; cdr3_aa: CASSYGQPNTGELFF
j_call: TRBJ1-4; v_call: TRBV6-5; d_call: TRBD1; clone_size: -; cdr3_nt: TGTGCCAGCAGCCGTGGACAGGTTAATGAAAAACTGTTTTTT; cdr3_aa: CASSRGQVNEKLFF
j_call: TRBJ1-1; v_call: TRBV24-1; d_call: -; clone_size: -; cdr3_nt: TGTGCCACCAGTGGCGGCGGGAACACTGAAGCTTTCTTT; cdr3_aa: CATSGGGNTEAFF
j_call: TRBJ2-3; v_call: TRBV2; d_call: TRBD2; clone_size: -; cdr3_nt: TGTGCCAGCAATGGACTAGCGGGGGCTAGCACAGATACGCAGTATTTT; cdr3_aa: CASNGLAGASTDTQYF
j_call: TRBJ1-6; v_call: TRBV5-1; d_call: -; clone_size: -; cdr3_nt: TGCGCCAGCAGCTTGGGAGAAACGGGGTTGGAAGTATCACCCCTCCACTTT; cdr3_aa: CASSLGETGLEVSPLHF
j_call: TRBJ1-3; v_call: TRBV4-1; d_call: TRBD1; clone_size: few; cdr3_nt: TGCGCCAGCAGCCAAGGGGGGGGACAGGGAAGTGGAAACACCATATATTTT; cdr3_aa: CASSQGGGQGSGNTIYF
j_call: TRBJ2-1; v_call: TRBV7-8; d_call: -; clone_size: once; cdr3_nt: TGTGCCAGCGCCCCGGGGGTTCCCCATGAGCAGTTCTTC; cdr3_aa: CASAPGVPHEQFF
j_call: TRBJ1-1; v_call: TRBV5-1; d_call: -; clone_size: -; cdr3_nt: TGCGCCAGCAGCCGCCAGGGCATCACTGAAGCTTTCTTT; cdr3_aa: CASSRQGITEAFF
j_call: TRBJ1-1; v_call: TRBV11-3; d_call: TRBD1; clone_size: -; cdr3_nt: TGTGCCAGCAGCTCGGCGACAGGGACTGAAGCTTTCTTT; cdr3_aa: CASSSATGTEAFF
j_call: TRBJ2-7; v_call: TRBV7-2; d_call: -; clone_size: -; cdr3_nt: TGTGCCAGCAAGAGGGCGTACGAGCAGTACTTC; cdr3_aa: CASKRAYEQYF
j_call: TRBJ2-7; v_call: TRBV6-1; d_call: TRBD1; clone_size: -; cdr3_nt: TGTGCCAGCAGTGAAGAGACAGGGCTTTACGAGCAGTACTTC; cdr3_aa: CASSEETGLYEQYF
j_call: TRBJ1-5; v_call: TRBV5-8; d_call: -; clone_size: -; cdr3_nt: TGTGCCAGCAGCTTGAAGAAAGGGGCGGTTCAGCCCCAGCATTTT; cdr3_aa: CASSLKKGAVQPQHF
j_call: TRBJ2-7; v_call: TRBV5-1; d_call: -; clone_size: -; cdr3_nt: TGCGCCAGCAGCGAGACTTTCTACGAGCAGTACTTC; cdr3_aa: CASSETFYEQYF
j_call: TRBJ1-2; v_call: TRBV5-4; d_call: TRBD1; clone_size: -; cdr3_nt: TGTGCCAGCAGCATGGGACAGGGGGCTGGTGGCTACACCTTC; cdr3_aa: CASSMGQGAGGYTF
j_call: TRBJ2-7; v_call: TRBV7-6; d_call: -; clone_size: few; cdr3_nt: TGTGCCAGCAGCCGGAGATCGACTAACTCCTACGAGCAGTACTTC; cdr3_aa: CASSRRSTNSYEQYF